The 2 T cell receptor beta chains below come from one sample, sequenced in a study of T cell responses to AZD1222 COVID-19 vaccine. Assay: immunoSEQ multiplex PCR; the TCRdb copy retains only in-frame clones and omits some. The data show 150,000 to 200,000 clones, 80% to 95% seen once. This specimen consisted of peripheral blood, obtained on day 0 of AZD1222 vaccination. The receptors come from an adult in good health.

This chain connects TRBV12-5 to TRBJ2-5, with no clear D. Trimming took 4 bases from V and 3 from J, leaving 9 bases between them. CDR1 and CDR2 (germline): LGHNT, FRNRAP. The CDR3 contains 13 residues. CDR3 DNA sequence: TGTGCTAGTGGTTCGCCGATAAAAGAGACCCAGTACTTC. Translation gives CASGSPIKETQYF.

The genes are TRBV14 and TRBJ1-6, with TRBD1 matching 7 bases. This CDR3 is built from 15 residues. J gave up 5 bases and V 5 bases, and 6 bases lay outside the gene matches. Germline values: CDR1 SGHDN, CDR2 FVKESK. The CDR3 spells CASSRTGPNNSPLHF. The CDR3 DNA follows: TGTGCCAGCAGCAGGACAGGCCCAAATAATTCACCCCTCCACTTT.